The clone carrying this TCR beta chain has at least ten counts. CDR3 length: 14 residues. Germline values: CDR1 MDHEN, CDR2 SYDVKM. Trimming removed 3 bases from V and 0 bases from J, with 6 bases in between. This specimen comes from a study of T cells in Graves' hyperthyroidism and ophthalmopathy. The wider study: At the time of initial diagnosis and before any treatment, peripheral blood was collected.

From RNA transcripts, TCR beta CDR3 regions were amplified. HTBI primers were employed in a first-round RT-PCR of the TCR CDR3. TCRdb used MiXCR to reprocess the multiplex PCR reads, holding one entry per CDR3 protein. The sample consists of 500,000 to 800,000 distinct CDR3 sequences, more than 12% of them appearing once. Among ophthalmopathy patients, the Clinical Activity Score reached at least 3, the NOSPECS grade reached at least 4, and duration remained under 3 months. Roughly 9.1 ml of fresh peripheral blood supplied the PBMCs. The sequencing input was blood. This chain joins TRBV28 and TRBJ2-1; D remains unclear. This sequence originates from a woman aged 45-60 years with Graves' ophthalmopathy. The CDR3 region has the DNA TGTGCCAGCAGTTTGGTCCTCTCCTACAATGAGCAGTTCTTC. Residues: CASSLVLSYNEQFF.